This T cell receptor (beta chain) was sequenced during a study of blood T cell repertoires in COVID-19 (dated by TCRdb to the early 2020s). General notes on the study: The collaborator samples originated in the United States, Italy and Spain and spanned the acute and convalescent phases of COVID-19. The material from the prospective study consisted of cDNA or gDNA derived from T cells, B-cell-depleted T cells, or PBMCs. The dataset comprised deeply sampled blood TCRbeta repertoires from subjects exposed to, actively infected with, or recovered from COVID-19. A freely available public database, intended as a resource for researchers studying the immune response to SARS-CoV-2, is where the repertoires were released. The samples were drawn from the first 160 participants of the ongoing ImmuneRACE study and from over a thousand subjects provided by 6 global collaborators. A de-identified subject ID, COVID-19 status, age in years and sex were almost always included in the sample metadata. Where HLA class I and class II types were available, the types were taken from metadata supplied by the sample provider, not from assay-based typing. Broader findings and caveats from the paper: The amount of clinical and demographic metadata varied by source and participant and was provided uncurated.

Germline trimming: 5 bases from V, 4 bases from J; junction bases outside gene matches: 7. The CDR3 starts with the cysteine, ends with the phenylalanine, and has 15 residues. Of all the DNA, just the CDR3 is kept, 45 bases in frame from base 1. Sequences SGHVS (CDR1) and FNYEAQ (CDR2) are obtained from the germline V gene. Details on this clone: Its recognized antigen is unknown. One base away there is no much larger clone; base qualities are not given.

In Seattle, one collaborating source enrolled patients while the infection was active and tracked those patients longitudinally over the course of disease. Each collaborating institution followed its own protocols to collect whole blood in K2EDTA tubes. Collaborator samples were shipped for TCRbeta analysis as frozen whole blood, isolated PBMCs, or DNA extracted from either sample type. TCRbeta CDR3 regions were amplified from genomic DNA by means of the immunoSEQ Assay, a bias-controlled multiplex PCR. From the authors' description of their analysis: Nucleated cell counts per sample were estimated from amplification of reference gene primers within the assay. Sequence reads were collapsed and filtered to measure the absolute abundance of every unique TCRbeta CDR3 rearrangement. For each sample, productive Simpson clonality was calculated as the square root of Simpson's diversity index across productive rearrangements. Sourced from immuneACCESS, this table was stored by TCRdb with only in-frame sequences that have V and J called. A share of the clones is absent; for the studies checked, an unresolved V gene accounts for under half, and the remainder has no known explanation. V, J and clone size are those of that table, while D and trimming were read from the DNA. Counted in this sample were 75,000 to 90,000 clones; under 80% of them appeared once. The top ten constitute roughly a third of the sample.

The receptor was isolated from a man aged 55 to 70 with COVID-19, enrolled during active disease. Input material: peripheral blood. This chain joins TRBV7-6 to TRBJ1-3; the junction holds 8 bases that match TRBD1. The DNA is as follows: TGTGCCAGCAGCCCGCGGACAGGGTTCGGAAACACCATATATTTT. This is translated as CASSPRTGFGNTIYF.